Listed below are T cell receptor beta chains from one sample, sequenced in a study of tumor-infiltrating lymphocytes in localized non-small cell lung cancer. Profiling relied on immunoSEQ multiplex PCR, and the TCRdb table lists in-frame clones only, not all of them. The sample has roughly 7,000 clones, approximately 67% seen once. The sequenced material came from uninvolved lung tissue not adjacent to the tumor. The receptors were sampled from a human donor with non-small cell lung cancer. The CDR3 runs from the conserved cysteine through the conserved F or W. The D gene is left open where the match is weak. Where a row states a size, it is once, few, many or the class of an expanded clone; other rows omit it.

TRBJ1-2,NA,NA,TRBV5-1,TGCGCCAGCAGCTTGGATACCCTGGAGGATGGCTACACCTTC,CASSLDTLEDGYTF
TRBJ1-2,NA,NA,TRBV5-1,TGCGCCAGCAGTACTCGACCGGAGGTGGGCTACACCTTC,CASSTRPEVGYTF
TRBJ1-1,NA,few,TRBV4-2,TGTGCCAGCAGCCAAGAGAGTCAAATCGATGGTTCTGAAGCTTTCTTT,CASSQESQIDGSEAFF
TRBJ2-5,TRBD2,NA,TRBV7-9,TGTGCCAGCAGCTCCCAAGGGGAGGGATGGGAGACCCAGTACTTC,CASSSQGEGWETQYF
TRBJ2-3,NA,NA,TRBV5-1,TGCGCCAGCAGCTTGGACAGGGGCACAGATACGCAGTATTTT,CASSLDRGTDTQYF
TRBJ2-7,NA,NA,TRBV11-2,TGTGCCAGCAGCTTAGTGGGTAGGCAGCAGTACTTC,CASSLVGRQQYF
TRBJ2-5,TRBD1,NA,TRBV9,TGTGCCAGCAGCGCAGGGACAGGGGGCGGGACCCGGGAGACCCAGTACTTC,CASSAGTGGGTRETQYF
TRBJ1-1,NA,NA,TRBV30,TGTGCCTGGAGTGTAGCCGGGGCCGTTTCTTTCTTT,CAWSVAGAVSFF
TRBJ2-7,TRBD1,medium-sized,TRBV13,TGTGCCAGCAGCTTTGAGGGACAGGGAAGGTCCTACGAGCAGTACTTC,CASSFEGQGRSYEQYF
TRBJ1-1,NA,few,TRBV7-2,TGTGCCAGCAGCTGGGGCACTGAAGCTTTCTTT,CASSWGTEAFF
TRBJ1-2,NA,NA,TRBV11-2,TGTGCCAGCAGCTTAGCGAACGGCTTTCAGTATGGCTACACCTTC,CASSLANGFQYGYTF
TRBJ1-1,NA,once,TRBV5-1,TGCGCCAGCAGCTTGTCGCCAGGAGGGTTGAACACTGAAGCTTTCTTT,CASSLSPGGLNTEAFF
TRBJ2-2,TRBD1,NA,TRBV2,TGTGCCAGCAGTGAAGGGGGGACAGTCGGGGAGCTGTTTTTT,CASSEGGTVGELFF
TRBJ1-1,TRBD1,few,TRBV7-6,TGTGCCAGCAGCCAGACAGGGGAAACTGAAGCTTTCTTT,CASSQTGETEAFF
TRBJ2-7,TRBD1,NA,TRBV4-1,TGCGCCAGCAGCCAGGGCATTTTGAGCCGGACAGGATCCTACGAGCAGTACTTC,CASSQGILSRTGSYEQYF
TRBJ2-6,NA,once,TRBV5-4,TGTGCCAGCAGCTTGGGTGGGCGCGCAGGGGCCAACGTCCTGACTTTC,CASSLGGRAGANVLTF
TRBJ2-5,NA,few,TRBV14,TGTGCCAGCAGCCAAGATTTGGGGACCCAGTACTTC,CASSQDLGTQYF
TRBJ2-2,TRBD1,NA,TRBV19,TGTGCCAGTAGTATTCAGGGGGCAGACACCGGGGAGCTGTTTTTT,CASSIQGADTGELFF
TRBJ2-2,NA,NA,TRBV30,TGTGCCTGGAGGGCCGGGGAGGTAACCGGGGAGCTGTTTTTT,CAWRAGEVTGELFF
TRBJ1-2,TRBD1,NA,TRBV7-9,TGTGCCAGCAGCTCATCCCCGGGACAGGGATTTCTCTATGGCTACACCTTC,CASSSSPGQGFLYGYTF
TRBJ2-5,TRBD2,NA,TRBV19,TGTGCCAGTAGGACTAGCGGGACCCAAGAGACCCAGTACTTC,CASRTSGTQETQYF
TRBJ1-1,NA,NA,TRBV10-2,TGCGCCAGCAGTACGGACAGTTCCATGAACACTGAAGCTTTCTTT,CASSTDSSMNTEAFF
TRBJ1-6,NA,NA,TRBV29-1,TGCAGCGGAAGAGCCTCCCTAAATTCACCCCTCCACTTT,CSGRASLNSPLHF